This note documents a single T cell receptor (beta chain) sequence. The antigen is not known. These data come from a study of shared clonotypes between healthy human individuals. Whole-study findings and limits: Investigators collected only blood, and repertoires in tissues likely differ. Several donors shared 5% to 5.5% of their naive CD4 clonotypes.

Cells designated naive CD8 were CD45RO-negative and were positively selected for CCR7, with terminally differentiated effector memory CD45RA+ cells excluded. Using immunoSEQ multiplex PCR, the repertoire was profiled, and TCRdb retains in-frame clones only, with some absent. The sample carries some 2,000,000 clones, around 96% recorded once. J lost 5 bases, V lost 8 bases, and 7 bases had no gene match. The CDR3 has 12 residues. Germline loops: CDR1 GTSNPN, CDR2 SVGIG (reference sequence). The sequencing input was naive CD8+ T cells sorted from blood. This receptor was obtained from a man between 18 and 35 years old in good health. The chain links TRBV30 to TRBJ2-7; 9 nucleotides match TRBD2. The CDR3 reads CAGGGEGNEQYF. The DNA for the CDR3 is TGTGCCGGCGGGGGGGAAGGGAACGAGCAGTACTTC. Together with reference TRBV30 and TRBJ2-7, the CDR3 gives the full variable domain: SQTIHQWPATLVQPVGSPLSLECTVEGTSNPNLYWYRQAAGRGLQLLFYSVGIGQISSEVPQNLSASRPQDRQFILSSKKLLLSDSGFYLCAGGGEGNEQYFGPGTRLTVT.